The 20 T cell receptor beta chains below come from one sample, sequenced in a study of shared clonotypes between healthy human individuals. Produced via immunoSEQ multiplex PCR; TCRdb's table is partial and in-frame only. The data show around 2.5 million clones, roughly 93% seen once. Sequencing used naive CD4+ T cells from PBMCs. The subset is: CD45RA+ positively selected. The receptors shown here come from a man aged 18 to 35 in good health. Some clones in this sample may be carry-over from other donors' samples.

V usage is TRBV5-4 and J usage is TRBJ1-2; the D is unclear. Germline values: CDR1 SGHNT, CDR2 YYREEE (reference sequence). V shed 5 bases and J shed 4 bases, with 18 bases lying between them. This CDR3 spans 15 amino acids. DNA for the CDR3: TGTGCCAGCAGTTTTGACATAGGAACGGGCTATGGCTACACCTTC. It is translated as CASSFDIGTGYGYTF.

The V call is TRBV7-3, the J call TRBJ2-1; TRBD2 agrees at 12 bases. The length of the CDR3 is 16 residues. V was clipped by 1 base and J by 8 bases; unmatched bases: 6. Germline V CDR1 and CDR2: SGHTA, FQGTGA. The chain's CDR3 is CASSLIPSGRADEQFF. DNA of the CDR3: TGTGCCAGCAGCTTAATCCCTAGCGGGAGGGCCGATGAGCAGTTCTTC.

This rearrangement joins TRBV5-1 to TRBJ2-1; 7 bases agree with TRBD2. Per germline, CDR1 SGHRS and CDR2 YFSETQ. The CDR3 totals 17 residues. The ends lost 4 bases at V and 0 bases at J; junction bases unmatched: 10. The CDR3 region has the DNA TGCGCCAGCAGCCCTACGGGGGGAGGGTCCTCCTACAATGAGCAGTTCTTC. It translates to CASSPTGGGSSYNEQFF. Supplemented by reference TRBV5-1 and TRBJ2-1, the full variable domain reads KAGVTQTPRYLIKTRGQQVTLSCSPISGHRSVSWYQQTPGQGLQFLFEYFSETQRNKGNFPGRFSGRQFSNSRSEMNVSTLELGDSALYLCASSPTGGGSSYNEQFFGPGTRLTVL.

The chain is built from TRBV7-3 and TRBJ2-1; D is tentatively TRBD1 or TRBD2 (5 bases each). V was clipped by 1 base and J by 4 bases, with 14 bases between them. CDR1 and CDR2 (germline): SGHTA, FQGTGA. The CDR3 contains 16 residues. The CDR3 protein is CASSLMSGPGYNEQFF. CDR3 nucleotides: TGTGCCAGCAGCTTAATGTCGGGGCCGGGTTACAATGAGCAGTTCTTC.

This chain uses TRBV27 with TRBJ2-4; tentative D call: TRBD1 (6 bases). Germline CDR1 and CDR2: MNHEY and SMNVEV (reference sequence). V lost 7 bases to trimming and J lost 6 bases, with 19 bases between them. The CDR3 consists of 15 residues. In nucleotides, the CDR3 is TGTGCCAGCACTGACCTGAAACAGGGCATAAACATTCAGTACTTC. Protein sequence: CASTDLKQGINIQYF.

This chain joins TRBV30 and TRBJ1-6; 9 positions match TRBD1. From germline, CDR1 is GTSNPN and CDR2 SVGIG (reference sequence). The CDR3 spans 15 residues. J lost 9 bases, V lost 1 base, and 7 bases had no gene match. This chain's CDR3 is CAWSAATGGASPLHF. CDR3 nucleotides: TGTGCCTGGAGTGCAGCTACAGGGGGCGCTTCACCCCTCCACTTT.

The genes are TRBV6-5 and TRBJ2-1; D not certain. CDR1 is MNHEY and CDR2 is SVGAGI in the germline V gene. Trimming removed 5 bases at V and 5 bases at J, with 16 bases between. The CDR3 sequence is 15 residues long. CDR3 in amino acids: CASSKTVHGDNEQFF. CDR3 coding DNA: TGTGCCAGCAGTAAGACCGTCCATGGGGACAATGAGCAGTTCTTC.

This clone was counted once. For the CDR3, the DNA is TGTGCCAGCGCGGAGCTGTATAGCAATCAGCCCCAGCATTTT. It encodes CASAELYSNQPQHF. The V and J genes are TRBV2 and TRBJ1-5; D remains unclear. Trimming shortened V by 8 bases and J by 0 bases, and 11 bases separated the two germline ends. The CDR3 has 14 amino acids. Germline V gene sequence: CDR1 SNHLY, CDR2 FYNNEI.

The chain uses TRBV5-1 and TRBJ2-6, with a weak D call TRBD1 (6 bases). This CDR3 comprises 16 residues. The germline CDR1 and CDR2 sequences are SGHRS and YFSETQ. Between the trimmed V and J ends, which lost 2 bases and 0 bases, there was a span of 9 bases. The CDR3 nucleotides are TGCGCCAGCAGCTTTGGGGGCCGCTCTGGGGCCAACGTCCTGACTTTC. Protein sequence: CASSFGGRSGANVLTF.

The genes are TRBV6-5 and TRBJ2-7, with D perhaps matching TRBD1 or TRBD2 (6 bases each). With 8 bases removed from V and 4 bases from J, the gap between germline ends came to 15 bases. CDR3 length: 13 residues. The germline CDR1 and CDR2 sequences are MNHEY and SVGAGI. The CDR3 nucleotides read TGTGCCAGCTCGGAGGGGGACCTATACGAGCAGTACTTC. The encoded protein is CASSEGDLYEQYF.

The chain recombines TRBV18 with TRBJ2-1; D is possibly TRBD1 or TRBD2 (6 bases each). Germline V gene lookup returns CDR1 KGHSH and CDR2 LQKENI. This CDR3 is built from 15 residues. Trimming stripped 3 bases from V and 8 bases from J, with 17 bases between. The CDR3 sequence is CASSPLLGGGDEQFF. The CDR3 DNA reads TGTGCCAGCTCACCCCTATTGGGGGGCGGGGATGAGCAGTTCTTC.

V is TRBV19 and J is TRBJ1-5; D unclear. The V end was cut by 4 bases, the J end by 5 bases, with 21 bases between. The germline gives CDR1 LNHDA, CDR2 SQIVND (reference sequence). The CDR3 has 17 residues. CDR3 residues: CASSRVVTSGTHQPQHF. As DNA, the CDR3 is TGTGCCAGTAGTAGGGTTGTGACATCTGGCACCCATCAGCCCCAGCATTTT. Supplemented by reference TRBV19 and TRBJ1-5, the full variable domain reads DGGITQSPKYLFRKEGQNVTLSCEQNLNHDAMYWYRQDPGQGLRLIYYSQIVNDFQKGDIAEGYSVSREKKESFPLTVTSAQKNPTAFYLCASSRVVTSGTHQPQHFGDGTRLSIL.

The rearrangement uses TRBV28 and TRBJ2-1; D is possibly TRBD2 (6 bases). V lost 6 bases to trimming and J lost 7 bases, with 25 bases between them. Germline values: CDR1 MDHEN, CDR2 SYDVKM. This CDR3 has 17 amino acids. The CDR3 loop reads CASSLSGLRAGWNEQFF. CDR3 sequence (DNA): TGTGCCAGCAGCCTGTCGGGACTCCGGGCGGGGTGGAATGAGCAGTTCTTC. Full variable domain (outside the CDR3, taken from reference TRBV28 and TRBJ2-1): DVKVTQSSRYLVKRTGEKVFLECVQDMDHENMFWYRQDPGLGLRLIYFSYDVKMKEKGDIPEGYSVSREKKERFSLILESASTNQTSMYLCASSLSGLRAGWNEQFFGPGTRLTVL.

This chain connects TRBV5-1 to TRBJ2-1, with 11 positions matching TRBD2. V shed 2 bases and J 5 bases; nucleotides not matched to a gene: 3. CDR1 and CDR2 (germline): SGHRS, YFSETQ. The CDR3 sequence is 15 residues long. The CDR3 coding sequence is TGCGCCAGCAGCTTACTAGCGGGAGCTCACAATGAGCAGTTCTTC. Amino acid sequence: CASSLLAGAHNEQFF.

Regarding this clone: Other nucleotide sequences from this sample produce the same CDR3. The gene calls are TRBV5-1 and TRBJ2-1; D is unclear. Germline V gene data show CDR1 as SGHRS and CDR2 as YFSETQ. The CDR3 contains 15 residues. V lost 1 base and J 0 bases, leaving 8 bases between the germline ends. The CDR3 DNA follows: TGCGCCAGCAGCTTGAGTCTGGCCTCCTACAATGAGCAGTTCTTC. Translating gives CASSLSLASYNEQFF. Drawing the rest from reference TRBV5-1 and TRBJ2-1, the complete variable domain is KAGVTQTPRYLIKTRGQQVTLSCSPISGHRSVSWYQQTPGQGLQFLFEYFSETQRNKGNFPGRFSGRQFSNSRSEMNVSTLELGDSALYLCASSLSLASYNEQFFGPGTRLTVL.

This chain joins TRBV27 and TRBJ2-2, with 11 positions matching TRBD2. There are 17 residues in the CDR3. Germline V gives CDR1 MNHEY, CDR2 SMNVEV (reference sequence). V shed 5 bases, J shed 0 bases, and the junction held 5 bases outside the gene matches. Written as DNA, the CDR3 is TGTGCCAGCAGTGGAGGACTAGCGGGCCCGAACACCGGGGAGCTGTTTTTT. Encoded protein: CASSGGLAGPNTGELFF.

Details on this clone: This same CDR3 is encoded by further DNA sequences in the sample. V usage is TRBV5-1 and J usage is TRBJ2-5, with 15 bases matching TRBD2. CDR1 is SGHRS and CDR2 is YFSETQ in the germline V gene. With 4 bases clipped from V and 1 base from J, the junction kept 5 bases outside the gene matches. The length of the CDR3 is 17 residues. Here the CDR3 DNA reads TGCGCCAGCAGCCCTGGACTAGCGGGAGGGATCCAAGAGACCCAGTACTTC. Its protein is CASSPGLAGGIQETQYF.

This chain uses TRBV27 with TRBJ2-4, with 14 bases lining up with TRBD2. CDR1 is MNHEY and CDR2 is SMNVEV in the germline V gene (reference sequence). This CDR3 is 18 amino acids long. V was clipped by 4 bases and J by 2 bases; unmatched bases: 7. CDR3 sequence reads: CASSSGLAGGGTKNIQYF. In DNA, the CDR3 is TGTGCCAGCAGTTCCGGACTAGCGGGAGGTGGAACCAAAAACATTCAGTACTTC.

The J gene is TRBJ1-2, the V gene TRBV5-1, with a tentative D call TRBD1 (6 bases). The CDR3 sequence is 12 residues long. Trimming stripped 4 bases from V and 9 bases from J, with 13 bases between. CDR1 SGHRS and CDR2 YFSETQ come from the germline V gene. CDR3 loop: CASSLGGGSYTF. CDR3 sequence (DNA): TGCGCCAGCAGCCTGGGAGGGGGGAGCTACACCTTC. Full variable domain (rest looked up from reference TRBV5-1 and TRBJ1-2): KAGVTQTPRYLIKTRGQQVTLSCSPISGHRSVSWYQQTPGQGLQFLFEYFSETQRNKGNFPGRFSGRQFSNSRSEMNVSTLELGDSALYLCASSLGGGSYTFGSGTRLTVV.

The CDR3 region has the DNA TGTGCCAGCAGGGCAGATGGACAGGTTCTATACAATGAGCAGTTCTTC. Its protein is CASRADGQVLYNEQFF. The rearrangement joins TRBV2 to TRBJ2-1, with 7 bases fitting TRBD1. This CDR3 has 16 residues. V was pared by 6 bases and J by 4 bases, with 12 bases of the junction left unmatched. In germline, CDR1 is SNHLY, CDR2 FYNNEI.